This entry lists 27 T cell receptor beta chains sequenced from one sample in a study of beta chain features in type 1 diabetes. As every portion of the isolated RNA was reverse transcribed, the sequencing read expressed TCRB transcripts. Data came from immunoSEQ multiplex PCR; TCRdb stores just in-frame clones and leaves some out. The table lists a few hundred thousand clones, roughly 12% of them singletons, with about 0.017% in the top ten. Sequenced sample: naive CD4+ T cells from blood. These receptors were obtained from a man in his late teens or twenties in good health.

The count of this clone is one. The rearrangement uses TRBV2 and TRBJ1-2; 11 bases are a match to TRBD1. Germline lookup yields CDR1 SNHLY and CDR2 FYNNEI. CDR3 length: 16 residues. After removal of 7 bases from V and 3 bases from J, the junction contained 10 bases not matched to a gene. DNA for the CDR3: TGTGCCAGCACCCGGGACAGGGGGTGGTTTGACTATGGCTACACCTTC. Translation: CASTRDRGWFDYGYTF.

This clone occurred a few times. The chain is built from TRBV30 and TRBJ2-7; TRBD2 agrees at 8 bases. V dropped 4 bases and J dropped 2; count of bases not matched to a gene: 13. Germline-derived CDR1 and CDR2 are GTSNPN and SVGIG (reference sequence). The CDR3 is made up of 16 amino acids. The CDR3 DNA follows: TGTGCCTGGAAAACCCCACTAGCGGAGATCACCTACGAGCAGTACTTC. Translating gives CAWKTPLAEITYEQYF.

This chain connects TRBV9 to TRBJ1-2; D call uncertain. V shed 3 bases and J shed 1 base, with 10 bases lying between them. Germline CDR1 is SGDLS and CDR2 is YYNGEE. CDR3 length: 14 residues. The CDR3 region has the DNA TGTGCCAGCAGCGCCTTACACAATAACTATGGCTACACCTTC. This encodes CASSALHNNYGYTF.

This rearrangement joins TRBV28 to TRBJ2-2, with a possible D match to TRBD1 (5 bases). The germline V gene has CDR1 MDHEN and CDR2 SYDVKM. The CDR3 sequence is 14 residues long. The V end was cut by 9 bases, the J end by 4 bases, with 15 bases between. The CDR3 nucleotides are TGTGCCAGTGGGGCCCCGGTGGGCACCGGGGAGCTGTTTTTT. Translation: CASGAPVGTGELFF.

V is TRBV5-1 and J is TRBJ2-2; TRBD2 matches at 7 bases. This CDR3 is built from 16 residues. Germline lookup yields CDR1 SGHRS and CDR2 YFSETQ. With 0 bases clipped from V and 1 base from J, the junction kept 3 bases outside the gene matches. The chain's CDR3 is CASSLASSGNTGELFF. The CDR3 coding sequence is TGCGCCAGCAGCTTGGCGTCTAGCGGGAACACCGGGGAGCTGTTTTTT.

The V call is TRBV7-3, the J call TRBJ1-1; no reliable D call. This CDR3 is built from 13 residues. Germline-derived CDR1 and CDR2 are SGHTA and FQGTGA. V gave up 5 bases and J gave up 0 bases, with 7 bases separating them. In DNA, the CDR3 is TGTGCCAGCAGCCACACAGTGAACACTGAAGCTTTCTTT. It translates to CASSHTVNTEAFF.

This clone was detected a few times. The V and J genes are TRBV7-8 and TRBJ1-6; no firm D call. The length of the CDR3 is 11 residues. Germline V lookup: CDR1 SGHVS, CDR2 FQNEAQ. Deletions cut 5 bases from V and 10 bases from J, with 6 bases between. CDR3 sequence (DNA): TGTGCCAGCAGCCACCAGTCACCCCTCCACTTT. Translated: CASSHQSPLHF.

The CDR3 nucleotides read TGTGCCAGCAGCAGGGACAGGGGGCCGCAAAATCAGCCCCAGCATTTT. Its protein is CASSRDRGPQNQPQHF. The gene calls are TRBV2 and TRBJ1-5, with TRBD1 identical over 12 bases. The CDR3 is made up of 16 amino acids. The V gene's germline CDR1 is SNHLY and CDR2 FYNNEI. V gave up 6 bases and J gave up 4 bases; unmatched junction bases: 7.

This clone has only a few counts. The junction shows a germline mismatch at one end, possibly a read error. The chain recombines TRBV30 with TRBJ1-1; TRBD1 might be the D (6 bases). The length of the CDR3 is 14 residues. The germline V gene has CDR1 GTSNPN and CDR2 SVGIG (reference sequence). CDR3 coding DNA: TGTGCTTGGAGCCTGGGACAAGGATACACTGAAGCTTTCTTT. Its protein is CAWSLGQGYTEAFF.

This clone appeared a few times. The rearrangement joins TRBV28 to TRBJ2-7; TRBD1 aligns across 8 bases. Germline trimming cut 7 bases from V and 3 bases from J; bases unmatched to any gene: 11. From germline, CDR1 is MDHEN and CDR2 SYDVKM. The length of the CDR3 is 15 residues. The CDR3 region is CASTGPGQVNYEQYF. CDR3 DNA sequence: TGTGCCAGCACCGGCCCGGGACAGGTGAACTACGAGCAGTACTTC.

This clone was observed a handful of times. The J gene is TRBJ1-2, the V gene TRBV30; 8 positions agree with TRBD1. V trimming: 5 bases; J trimming: 4 bases; junction bases outside the gene matches: 6. The CDR3 totals 13 residues. The V gene's germline CDR1 is GTSNPN and CDR2 SVGIG (reference sequence). CDR3 DNA: TGTGCCTGGTTTCCAACAGGGGGCTATGGCTACACCTTC. Protein sequence: CAWFPTGGYGYTF. Using reference TRBV30 and TRBJ1-2 for the parts outside the CDR3, the full variable domain is SQTIHQWPATLVQPVGSPLSLECTVEGTSNPNLYWYRQAAGRGLQLLFYSVGIGQISSEVPQNLSASRPQDRQFILSSKKLLLSDSGFYLCAWFPTGGYGYTFGSGTRLTVV.

The chain is built from TRBV25-1 and TRBJ2-5; maybe TRBD2 (6 bases). V lost 3 bases and J lost 9, with 23 bases in between. Germline V lookup: CDR1 MGHDK, CDR2 SYGVNS. The CDR3 has 16 residues. The CDR3 DNA is TGTGCCAGCAGTGAGGCCGCCGGGGTACATAGGAGGGCCCAGTACTTC. It specifies CASSEAAGVHRRAQYF.

This clone was seen a handful of times. The chain carries TRBV5-1 and TRBJ2-2, with 10 bases matching TRBD2. CDR1 SGHRS and CDR2 YFSETQ come from the germline V gene. V was clipped by 2 bases and J by 4 bases; unmatched bases: 5. The CDR3 totals 16 residues. The CDR3 loop is CASSFSLAGGTGELFF. The CDR3, as DNA: TGCGCCAGCAGCTTTTCCTTAGCGGGGGGCACCGGGGAGCTGTTTTTT.

This clone was found a few times. The V and J genes are TRBV9 and TRBJ2-1, with 14 bases identical to TRBD2. Germline values: CDR1 SGDLS, CDR2 YYNGEE. This CDR3 contains 19 residues. The J segment lost 8 bases and the V segment lost 0 bases, leaving 13 bases of the junction unmatched. CDR3 sequence (DNA): TGTGCCAGCAGCGTAGCTACGGCGACTAGCGGGAGGGTTAGGTATGAGCAGTTCTTC. It yields the protein CASSVATATSGRVRYEQFF.

This clone has more than one count but fewer than ten. The rearrangement links TRBV30 to TRBJ2-1, with 9 positions matching TRBD2. The CDR3 consists of 15 residues. Germline-derived CDR1 and CDR2 are GTSNPN and SVGIG (reference sequence). The V segment lost 1 base and the J segment 5 bases; nucleotides outside the gene matches: 6. CDR3 DNA: TGTGCCTGGAGTGCGAGCGGGGGGTTCAACAATGAGCAGTTCTTC. Its translation is CAWSASGGFNNEQFF.

This chain links TRBV19 with TRBJ1-1, with 8 bases matching TRBD1. CDR3 length: 14 amino acids. Germline lookup yields CDR1 LNHDA and CDR2 SQIVND (reference sequence). Germline trimming cut 3 bases from V and 7 bases from J; bases unmatched to any gene: 7. CDR3 DNA: TGTGCCAGTAGTATTCCCGGGACAGGTCATGAAGCTTTCTTT. Amino acids: CASSIPGTGHEAFF. Variable domain in full (rest from reference TRBV19 and TRBJ1-1): DGGITQSPKYLFRKEGQNVTLSCEQNLNHDAMYWYRQDPGQGLRLIYYSQIVNDFQKGDIAEGYSVSREKKESFPLTVTSAQKNPTAFYLCASSIPGTGHEAFFGQGTRLTVV.

This chain joins TRBV7-3 and TRBJ1-1; D might be TRBD1 (5 bases). Trimming removed 5 bases at V and 1 base at J, with 8 bases between. The CDR3 has 13 residues. CDR1 and CDR2 (germline): SGHTA, FQGTGA. CDR3: CASSQRGNTEAFF. CDR3 nucleotide sequence: TGTGCCAGCAGCCAAAGGGGGAACACTGAAGCTTTCTTT.

This rearrangement joins TRBV10-3 to TRBJ2-3, with 10 bases matching TRBD1. The CDR3 has 15 residues. The V segment lost 4 bases and the J segment 4 bases; nucleotides outside the gene matches: 5. Germline loops: CDR1 ENHRY, CDR2 SYGVKD. For the CDR3, the DNA is TGTGCCATCAGTGGGACAGGGGGGTTATCAGATACGCAGTATTTT. Translated, it gives CAISGTGGLSDTQYF.

This rearrangement joins TRBV18 to TRBJ2-7, with D perhaps matching TRBD1 (6 bases). Looked up from germline, CDR1 is KGHSH and CDR2 is LQKENI. V dropped 6 bases and J dropped 1 base, with 10 bases sitting between them. The CDR3 sequence is 13 residues long. DNA for the CDR3: TGTGCCAGCTCCCGCGGACAGTCCTACGAGCAGTACTTC. Amino acids: CASSRGQSYEQYF.

This clone was counted many times. The chain couples TRBV30 to TRBJ2-7; 7 bases are a match to TRBD1. This CDR3 region has 12 residues. Germline trimming cut 8 bases from V and 3 bases from J; bases unmatched to any gene: 7. Looked up from germline, CDR1 is GTSNPN and CDR2 is SVGIG (reference sequence). CDR3 in amino acids: CAARQGVYEQYF. The CDR3, as DNA: TGTGCCGCGAGGCAGGGGGTCTACGAGCAGTACTTC.

This sequence joins TRBV19 and TRBJ1-1, with D tentatively TRBD1 (6 bases). Germline V gene sequence: CDR1 LNHDA, CDR2 SQIVND (reference sequence). Trimming removed 10 bases from V and 4 bases from J, with 19 bases in between. The CDR3 is 14 amino acids. The CDR3 nucleotides are TGTGCCACTATACAGGGAGCCTTCGGCACTGAAGCTTTCTTT. Translating gives CATIQGAFGTEAFF.

J is TRBJ2-5 and V is TRBV28, with D possibly being TRBD1 (6 bases). The CDR3 has 16 residues. The germline gives CDR1 MDHEN, CDR2 SYDVKM. Trimming took 6 bases from V and 2 from J, leaving 19 bases between them. In DNA form, the CDR3 reads TGTGCCAGCAGCCGTCGTCCCGCAGGGGTACAAGAGACCCAGTACTTC. It translates to CASSRRPAGVQETQYF.

CDR3 nucleotide sequence: TGTGCCTGGAGTTGGGCAGGGAGGTTCGGCTACACCTTC. It is translated as CAWSWAGRFGYTF. The rearrangement links TRBV30 to TRBJ1-2; possible D gene TRBD1, 5 bases. The germline V gene encodes CDR1 GTSNPN and CDR2 SVGIG (reference sequence). The V end was cut by 2 bases, the J end by 8 bases, with 15 bases between. The CDR3 consists of 13 residues.

In its sample, this clone was seen a few times. The CDR3 DNA reads as TGTGCCAGCAGCACGGGACTAGCGGGGACCACTAGCACAGATACGCAGTATTTT. This codes for CASSTGLAGTTSTDTQYF. The V and J genes are TRBV9 and TRBJ2-3; TRBD2 matches 13 bases. Germline V CDR1 and CDR2: SGDLS, YYNGEE. The CDR3 extends over 18 amino acids. Germline trimming cut 4 bases from V and 0 bases from J; bases unmatched to any gene: 8. Complete variable domain (other parts from reference TRBV9 and TRBJ2-3): DSGVTQTPKHLITATGQRVTLRCSPRSGDLSVYWYQQSLDQGLQFLIQYYNGEERAKGNILERFSAQQFPDLHSELNLSSLELGDSALYFCASSTGLAGTTSTDTQYFGPGTRLTVL.

In its sample, this clone was seen a few times. V usage is TRBV6-5 and J usage is TRBJ2-7; a possible D gene is TRBD1 (5 bases). Looked up from germline, CDR1 is MNHEY and CDR2 is SVGAGI. Deletions cut 5 bases from V and 3 bases from J, with 8 bases between. CDR3 length: 12 residues. CDR3 sequence: CASSPRVYEQYF. In DNA form, the CDR3 reads TGTGCCAGCAGTCCCAGGGTCTACGAGCAGTACTTC.

The V and J genes are TRBV9 and TRBJ1-4; weak D call: TRBD1 (6 bases). Trimming took 2 bases from V and 2 from J, leaving 22 bases between them. Germline V gene data show CDR1 as SGDLS and CDR2 as YYNGEE. The CDR3 extends over 19 amino acids. This chain's CDR3 is CASSVGGRGTRATNEKLFF. CDR3 DNA sequence: TGTGCCAGCAGCGTTGGGGGGCGGGGGACGAGAGCTACTAATGAAAAACTGTTTTTT.

In its sample, this clone was seen a few times. J is TRBJ2-1 and V is TRBV11-2; D is unclear. CDR3 length: 12 amino acids. Germline CDR1 is SGHAT and CDR2 is FQNNGV. V was clipped by 2 bases and J by 14 bases, with 13 bases between them. The CDR3 sequence is CASSLMESPKFF. The CDR3 DNA reads TGTGCCAGCAGCTTAATGGAGAGTCCGAAGTTCTTC.